This T cell receptor beta chain came from a study of T cell responses to AZD1222 COVID-19 vaccine. The study, taken as a whole, reports: Females outnumbered males among donors, who were mostly white British; clonal diversity was possibly underestimated.

CDR3 length equals 14 residues. V was clipped by 2 bases and J by 6 bases, with 13 bases between them. CDR1 is SGHAT and CDR2 is FQNNGV in the germline V gene. TCRdb's table, derived via immunoSEQ multiplex PCR, lists solely in-frame clones and lacks some. The sample includes 160,000 or so clones, about 90% seen only once; the top ten take under 1.2%. Doses given second, at about 4 or about 12 weeks, were pooled. A remark on this clone: Its antigen is still unknown.

This chain connects TRBV11-2 to TRBJ1-1; D possibly corresponds to TRBD1 (6 bases). This sample comprised peripheral blood, obtained 28 days after the second AZD1222 dose. The sequence came from an adult who received the AZD1222 COVID-19 vaccine. CDR3 in DNA: TGTGCCAGCAGCTTATATTTGGAGGGGGCTGAAGCTTTCTTT. Translated, it gives CASSLYLEGAEAFF.